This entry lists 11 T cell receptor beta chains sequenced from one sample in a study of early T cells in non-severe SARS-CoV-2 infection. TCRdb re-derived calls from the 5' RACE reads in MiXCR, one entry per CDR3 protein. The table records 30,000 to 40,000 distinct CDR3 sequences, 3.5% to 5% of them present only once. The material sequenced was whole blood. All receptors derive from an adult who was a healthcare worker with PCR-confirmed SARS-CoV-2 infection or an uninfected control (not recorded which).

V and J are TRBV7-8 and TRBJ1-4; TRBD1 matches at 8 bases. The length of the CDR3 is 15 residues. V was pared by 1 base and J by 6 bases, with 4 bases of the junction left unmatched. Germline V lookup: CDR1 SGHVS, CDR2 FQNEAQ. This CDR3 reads CASSLVGTGYEKLFF. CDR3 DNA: TGTGCCAGCAGCTTAGTGGGGACAGGTTATGAAAAACTGTTTTTT.

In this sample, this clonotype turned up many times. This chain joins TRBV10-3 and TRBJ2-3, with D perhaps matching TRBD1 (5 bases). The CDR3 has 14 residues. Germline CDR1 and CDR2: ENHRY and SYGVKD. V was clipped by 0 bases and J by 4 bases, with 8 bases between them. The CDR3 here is CAISESSRADTQYF. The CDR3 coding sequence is TGTGCCATCAGTGAGTCGAGCAGGGCAGATACGCAGTATTTT.

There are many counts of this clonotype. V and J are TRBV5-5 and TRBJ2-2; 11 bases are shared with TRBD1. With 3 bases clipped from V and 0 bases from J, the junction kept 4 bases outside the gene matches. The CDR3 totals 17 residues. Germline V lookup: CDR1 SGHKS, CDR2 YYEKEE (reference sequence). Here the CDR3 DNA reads TGTGCCAGCAGCTGGGGACAGGGGGTGACGAACACCGGGGAGCTGTTTTTT. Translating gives CASSWGQGVTNTGELFF.

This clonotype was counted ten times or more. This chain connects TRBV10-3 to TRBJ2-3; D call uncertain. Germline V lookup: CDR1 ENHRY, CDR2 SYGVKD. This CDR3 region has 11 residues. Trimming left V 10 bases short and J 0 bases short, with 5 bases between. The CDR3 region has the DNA TGTGCCACCGCTAGCACAGATACGCAGTATTTT. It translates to CATASTDTQYF.

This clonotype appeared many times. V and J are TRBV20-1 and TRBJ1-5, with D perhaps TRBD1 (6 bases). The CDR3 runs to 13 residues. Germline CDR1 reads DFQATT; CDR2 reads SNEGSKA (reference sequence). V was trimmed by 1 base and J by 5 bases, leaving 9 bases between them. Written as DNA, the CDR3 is TGCAGTGCTAGAGTCCCAGGGGATCAGCCCCAGCATTTT. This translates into CSARVPGDQPQHF.

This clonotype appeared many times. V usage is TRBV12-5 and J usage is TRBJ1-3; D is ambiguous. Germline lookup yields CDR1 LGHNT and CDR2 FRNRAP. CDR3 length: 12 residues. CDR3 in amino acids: CAAQTSGNTIYF. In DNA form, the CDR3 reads TGTGCCGCCCAGACCTCTGGAAACACCATATATTTT.

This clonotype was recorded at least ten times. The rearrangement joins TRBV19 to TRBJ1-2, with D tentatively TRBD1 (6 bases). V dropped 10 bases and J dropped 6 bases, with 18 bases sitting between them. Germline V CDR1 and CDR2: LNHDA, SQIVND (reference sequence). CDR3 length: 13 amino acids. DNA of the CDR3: TGTGCCATCGCAAAGGGGGACCAGGATGGCTACACCTTC. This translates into CAIAKGDQDGYTF.

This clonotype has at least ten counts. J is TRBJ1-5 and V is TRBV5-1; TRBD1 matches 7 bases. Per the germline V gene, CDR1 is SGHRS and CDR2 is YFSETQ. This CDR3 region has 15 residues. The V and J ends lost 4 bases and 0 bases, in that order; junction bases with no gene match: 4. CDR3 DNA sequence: TGCGCCAGCAGCCCGGGACAGTCTAGCAATCAGCCCCAGCATTTT. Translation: CASSPGQSSNQPQHF.

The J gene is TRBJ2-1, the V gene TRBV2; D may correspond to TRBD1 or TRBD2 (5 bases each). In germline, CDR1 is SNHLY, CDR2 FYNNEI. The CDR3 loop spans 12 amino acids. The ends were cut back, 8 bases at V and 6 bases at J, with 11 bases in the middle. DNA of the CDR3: TGTGCCAGCTCCTCAGGGAGCAATGAGCAGTTCTTC. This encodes CASSSGSNEQFF.

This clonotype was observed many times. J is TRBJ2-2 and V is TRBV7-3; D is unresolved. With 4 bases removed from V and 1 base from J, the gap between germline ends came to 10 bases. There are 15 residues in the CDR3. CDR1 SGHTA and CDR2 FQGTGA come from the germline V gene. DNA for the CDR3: TGTGCCAGCAGCTCCCAAGCGCGGAACACCGGGGAGCTGTTTTTT. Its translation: CASSSQARNTGELFF.

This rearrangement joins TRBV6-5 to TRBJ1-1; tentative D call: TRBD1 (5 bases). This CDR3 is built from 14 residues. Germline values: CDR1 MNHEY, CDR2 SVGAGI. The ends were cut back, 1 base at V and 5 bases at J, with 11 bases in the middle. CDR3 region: CASSYFQGGTEAFF. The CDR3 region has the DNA TGTGCCAGCAGTTACTTCCAGGGAGGGACTGAAGCTTTCTTT.